This T cell receptor (beta chain) was identified during a study of Graves' ophthalmopathy and Graves' hyperthyroidism. As for this clonotype: The CDR3 does not close with the conserved phenylalanine or tryptophan, likely indicating a read error. The limits of the CDR3 on the DNA are not certain, so only TCRdb's listed CDR3 is given.

Termini included, the CDR3 measures 11 amino acids. Germline V gene sequence: CDR1 SEHNR, CDR2 FQNEAQ (reference sequence). Amplification from RNA transcripts yielded the TCR beta CDR3 regions. Second-round multiplex PCR came after first-round RT-PCR with HTBI primers. In TCRdb, the multiplex PCR reads were re-called with MiXCR into one record per CDR3 protein. The sample has hundreds of thousands of distinct CDR3 sequences, over 40% seen once. The sequence came from an adult man with Graves' ophthalmopathy. The sequenced sample was peripheral blood. This rearrangement joins TRBV7-9 to TRBJ2-6; TRBD1 is taken as the D call from the table, unchecked against the DNA. The CDR3: CASSLGTLIYT.